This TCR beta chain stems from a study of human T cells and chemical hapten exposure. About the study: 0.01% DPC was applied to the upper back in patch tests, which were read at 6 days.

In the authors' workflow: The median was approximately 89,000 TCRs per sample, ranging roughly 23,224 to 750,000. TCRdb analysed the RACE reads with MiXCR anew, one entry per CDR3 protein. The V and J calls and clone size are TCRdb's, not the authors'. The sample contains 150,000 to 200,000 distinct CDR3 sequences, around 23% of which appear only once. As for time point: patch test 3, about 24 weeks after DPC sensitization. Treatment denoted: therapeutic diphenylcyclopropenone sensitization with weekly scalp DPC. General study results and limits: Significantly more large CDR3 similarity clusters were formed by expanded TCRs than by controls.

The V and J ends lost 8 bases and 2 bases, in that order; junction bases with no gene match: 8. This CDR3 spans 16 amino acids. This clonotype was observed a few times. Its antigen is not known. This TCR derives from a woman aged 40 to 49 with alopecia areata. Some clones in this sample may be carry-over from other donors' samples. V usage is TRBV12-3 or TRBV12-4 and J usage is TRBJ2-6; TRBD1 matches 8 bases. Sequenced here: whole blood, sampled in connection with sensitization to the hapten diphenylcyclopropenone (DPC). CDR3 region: CASARTGQAGANVLTF. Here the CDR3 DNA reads TGTGCCAGCGCCCGGACAGGGCAAGCTGGGGCCAACGTCCTGACTTTC.